The clone carrying this T cell receptor beta chain was seen more than once but under ten times. This sample was included in a study of T cells in Graves' hyperthyroidism and ophthalmopathy. After removal of 1 base from V and 5 bases from J, the junction contained 9 bases not matched to a gene. Germline lookup yields CDR1 LNHNV and CDR2 YYDKDF (reference sequence). CDR3 length: 16 amino acids. Authors of the study amplified TCR beta CDR3 regions from RNA transcripts. TCR CDR3 underwent first-round RT-PCR with the HTBI primer set. TCRdb redid the calling of the multiplex PCR reads with MiXCR, one entry per CDR3 protein. Of approximately 610,000 distinct CDR3 sequences in the sample, about 14% were seen once. Those patients with uncontrolled infection, other autoimmune disease, pregnancy or lactation were excluded. Clinical symptoms, serum thyroxine, TRAb, thyroid ultrasound and orbital computed tomography established diagnosis. This sample holds PBMCs from under 11 ml fresh peripheral blood.

This receptor was taken from a woman between 40 and 55 years old with Graves' ophthalmopathy. Sequencing was carried out using blood. The chain carries TRBV15 and TRBJ2-5; 8 positions agree with TRBD1. CDR3 sequence: CATSRVRTGSDETQYF. DNA of the CDR3: TGTGCCACCAGCAGAGTACGGACAGGGAGCGACGAGACCCAGTACTTC.